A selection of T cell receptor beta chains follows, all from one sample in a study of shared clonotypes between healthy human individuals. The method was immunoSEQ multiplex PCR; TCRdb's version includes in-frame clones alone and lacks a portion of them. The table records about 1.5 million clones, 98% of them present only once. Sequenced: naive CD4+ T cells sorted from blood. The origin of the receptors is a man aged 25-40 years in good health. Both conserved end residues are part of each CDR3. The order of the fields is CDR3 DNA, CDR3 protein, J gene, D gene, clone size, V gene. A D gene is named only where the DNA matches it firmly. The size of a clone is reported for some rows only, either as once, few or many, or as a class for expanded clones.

CDR3nt: TGTGCCAGCTCTCCGGACAGAACCAACACCGGGGAGCTGTTTTTT
CDR3aa: CASSPDRTNTGELFF
j_gene: TRBJ2-2
d_gene: NA
abundance: NA
v_gene: TRBV18

CDR3nt: TGTGCCAGCAGTGTTTTGACAGAGACCCAGTACTTC
CDR3aa: CASSVLTETQYF
j_gene: TRBJ2-5
d_gene: NA
abundance: NA
v_gene: TRBV2

CDR3nt: TGTGCCAGCAGCTTAACAAAAGGGCGGACCTACAATGAGCAGTTCTTC
CDR3aa: CASSLTKGRTYNEQFF
j_gene: TRBJ2-1
d_gene: NA
abundance: NA
v_gene: TRBV7-9

CDR3nt: TGTGCCAGCTCACCACCACGAGAGGATCGATCTTTCTTT
CDR3aa: CASSPPREDRSFF
j_gene: TRBJ1-1
d_gene: NA
abundance: NA
v_gene: TRBV18

CDR3nt: TGTGCCATCAGAGGGACAGGGGGTTCCTACGAGCAGTACTTC
CDR3aa: CAIRGTGGSYEQYF
j_gene: TRBJ2-7
d_gene: TRBD1
abundance: once
v_gene: TRBV10-3

CDR3nt: TGTGCCAGCAGAACAGGGTCAGGCGAGCAGTACTTC
CDR3aa: CASRTGSGEQYF
j_gene: TRBJ2-7
d_gene: NA
abundance: NA
v_gene: TRBV5-4

CDR3nt: TGTGCCAGCAGCTTTGGCCCCCGACAGGGTAAGGCGGAAGAGACCCAGTACTTC
CDR3aa: CASSFGPRQGKAEETQYF
j_gene: TRBJ2-5
d_gene: TRBD1
abundance: NA
v_gene: TRBV7-9

CDR3nt: TGTGCCACCAGCAGAGGGGAGTTTCGGGAGCAGTTCTTC
CDR3aa: CATSRGEFREQFF
j_gene: TRBJ2-1
d_gene: NA
abundance: NA
v_gene: TRBV15

CDR3nt: TGTGCCAGTAGTGAACGACAGCTGGGCCATTACGAGCAGTACTTC
CDR3aa: CASSERQLGHYEQYF
j_gene: TRBJ2-7
d_gene: NA
abundance: NA
v_gene: TRBV19

CDR3nt: TGTGCCAGAAGCTTGGTGGGGGGACGGGGCAATCAGCCCCAGCATTTT
CDR3aa: CARSLVGGRGNQPQHF
j_gene: TRBJ1-5
d_gene: NA
abundance: once
v_gene: TRBV5-3

CDR3nt: TGTGCCAGCAGCATTAGCGGGAGTGTCTCCTACAATGAGCAGTTCTTC
CDR3aa: CASSISGSVSYNEQFF
j_gene: TRBJ2-1
d_gene: TRBD2
abundance: once
v_gene: TRBV11-1

CDR3nt: TGTGCCAGCTCACCACAGGGGTACAATGAGCAGTTCTTC
CDR3aa: CASSPQGYNEQFF
j_gene: TRBJ2-1
d_gene: NA
abundance: NA
v_gene: TRBV18

CDR3nt: TGCGCCAGCAGCTTGAGGTCAGGGGGCGCTTCTGGCTACACCTTC
CDR3aa: CASSLRSGGASGYTF
j_gene: TRBJ1-2
d_gene: TRBD1
abundance: NA
v_gene: TRBV5-1

CDR3nt: TGTGCCAGCAGCGTAACTAGCGAGGGTGAGCAGTTCTTC
CDR3aa: CASSVTSEGEQFF
j_gene: TRBJ2-1
d_gene: TRBD2
abundance: NA
v_gene: TRBV9

CDR3nt: TGTGCCAGCTCACCCGACAGGCCTAACTATGGCTACACCTTC
CDR3aa: CASSPDRPNYGYTF
j_gene: TRBJ1-2
d_gene: NA
abundance: NA
v_gene: TRBV18

CDR3nt: TGTGCCAGCAGCCCCAACTTCGGGGCCAACACCGGGGAGCTGTTTTTT
CDR3aa: CASSPNFGANTGELFF
j_gene: TRBJ2-2
d_gene: NA
abundance: NA
v_gene: TRBV11-3

CDR3nt: TGTGCCAGCAGCACCTCTCTCCTCCGGATCCACCGAGAGACCCAGTACTTC
CDR3aa: CASSTSLLRIHRETQYF
j_gene: TRBJ2-5
d_gene: NA
abundance: NA
v_gene: TRBV7-9

CDR3nt: TGTGCCACCGAACTAGCGGGAGCCAACGAGCAGTACTTC
CDR3aa: CATELAGANEQYF
j_gene: TRBJ2-7
d_gene: TRBD2
abundance: NA
v_gene: TRBV6-1

CDR3nt: TGTGCCAGCCGCCGGGACAGACGCACAGATACGCAGTATTTT
CDR3aa: CASRRDRRTDTQYF
j_gene: TRBJ2-3
d_gene: TRBD1
abundance: NA
v_gene: TRBV27

CDR3nt: TGCGCCAGCAGCCAAGTTCTGAATGAGCAGTTCTTC
CDR3aa: CASSQVLNEQFF
j_gene: TRBJ2-1
d_gene: NA
abundance: NA
v_gene: TRBV4-1

CDR3nt: TGCGCCAGCAGCCAAATGGGACAGGCCCACTCTGGGGCCAACGTCCTGACTTTC
CDR3aa: CASSQMGQAHSGANVLTF
j_gene: TRBJ2-6
d_gene: TRBD1
abundance: NA
v_gene: TRBV5-1

CDR3nt: TGTGCCAGCAGCTTACCACAATGGACCTCGAGAGGTGGCTACACCTTC
CDR3aa: CASSLPQWTSRGGYTF
j_gene: TRBJ1-2
d_gene: NA
abundance: NA
v_gene: TRBV7-9

CDR3nt: TGTGCTAGTGGTCCTGCCGGCGGAAGTAGCGGTACAGATACGCAGTATTTT
CDR3aa: CASGPAGGSSGTDTQYF
j_gene: TRBJ2-3
d_gene: NA
abundance: NA
v_gene: TRBV12-5

CDR3nt: TGTGCCAGCAGCTCTAGCGGGAGCACCAATGAGCAGTTCTTC
CDR3aa: CASSSSGSTNEQFF
j_gene: TRBJ2-1
d_gene: TRBD2
abundance: NA
v_gene: TRBV7-2

CDR3nt: TGTGCCAGCTCGCTAAAGTTGGGGCGAGAGACCCAGTACTTC
CDR3aa: CASSLKLGRETQYF
j_gene: TRBJ2-5
d_gene: NA
abundance: NA
v_gene: TRBV18

CDR3nt: TGCGCCAGCAGCCCCTATAGCGGGAGCCCATACGAGCAGTACTTC
CDR3aa: CASSPYSGSPYEQYF
j_gene: TRBJ2-7
d_gene: TRBD2
abundance: NA
v_gene: TRBV5-1

CDR3nt: TGTGCCAGCAGCGTAGGCCCGGACAGATCCTACGAGCAGTACTTC
CDR3aa: CASSVGPDRSYEQYF
j_gene: TRBJ2-7
d_gene: NA
abundance: NA
v_gene: TRBV9

CDR3nt: TGTGCCAGCAGCGTAGCTCAGAGCTCCTACAATGAGCAGTTCTTC
CDR3aa: CASSVAQSSYNEQFF
j_gene: TRBJ2-1
d_gene: NA
abundance: NA
v_gene: TRBV9

CDR3nt: TGTGCCAGCAGCGGACCCGTCAGCGGAGAGGTCCAAGAGACCCAGTACTTC
CDR3aa: CASSGPVSGEVQETQYF
j_gene: TRBJ2-5
d_gene: NA
abundance: NA
v_gene: TRBV9

CDR3nt: TGTGCCAGCAGCCGAGCGCCCATAAGGACAGGGACTTCCTACGAGCAGTACTTC
CDR3aa: CASSRAPIRTGTSYEQYF
j_gene: TRBJ2-7
d_gene: TRBD1
abundance: NA
v_gene: TRBV7-9

CDR3nt: TGTGCCAGCTCACAGACCTCTAGCGGGCGGGTCTCCTACAATGAGCAGTTCTTC
CDR3aa: CASSQTSSGRVSYNEQFF
j_gene: TRBJ2-1
d_gene: TRBD2
abundance: NA
v_gene: TRBV18

CDR3nt: TGTGCCAGCTCCCCTGTAGTGACAGGGTTAAATGGCTACACCTTC
CDR3aa: CASSPVVTGLNGYTF
j_gene: TRBJ1-2
d_gene: TRBD1
abundance: NA
v_gene: TRBV5-4

CDR3nt: TGCGCCAGCAGGGTCGCAGTCGGGTCAGATACGCAGTATTTT
CDR3aa: CASRVAVGSDTQYF
j_gene: TRBJ2-3
d_gene: NA
abundance: NA
v_gene: TRBV5-1

CDR3nt: TGTGCCAGCAGTTTAGCGGGAACGAACACCGGGGAGCTGTTTTTT
CDR3aa: CASSLAGTNTGELFF
j_gene: TRBJ2-2
d_gene: TRBD2
abundance: NA
v_gene: TRBV5-6

CDR3nt: TGTGCCAGCCGGGGGGACAGCAATCAGCCCCAGCATTTT
CDR3aa: CASRGDSNQPQHF
j_gene: TRBJ1-5
d_gene: NA
abundance: NA
v_gene: TRBV2

CDR3nt: TGTGCCAGCTCACCATTGGGCACAGGGGGGCAAGAGACCCAGTACTTC
CDR3aa: CASSPLGTGGQETQYF
j_gene: TRBJ2-5
d_gene: TRBD1
abundance: NA
v_gene: TRBV18

CDR3nt: TGTGCCAGCACTTTTTTTTCGGGGGATACGCAGTATTTT
CDR3aa: CASTFFSGDTQYF
j_gene: TRBJ2-3
d_gene: NA
abundance: NA
v_gene: TRBV2

CDR3nt: TGTGCCAGCAGCTTAGCTAGCGGGAGCTGGTTGGGCTACAATGAGCAGTTCTTC
CDR3aa: CASSLASGSWLGYNEQFF
j_gene: TRBJ2-1
d_gene: TRBD2
abundance: NA
v_gene: TRBV7-8

CDR3nt: TGTGCCAGCTCACCAAGGGGGCTGTGGGGGACAGATACGCAGTATTTT
CDR3aa: CASSPRGLWGTDTQYF
j_gene: TRBJ2-3
d_gene: TRBD1
abundance: NA
v_gene: TRBV18

CDR3nt: TGTGCCAGCAGCTTCACAGGGAGGAACATTCAGTACTTC
CDR3aa: CASSFTGRNIQYF
j_gene: TRBJ2-4
d_gene: NA
abundance: NA
v_gene: TRBV7-2

CDR3nt: TGTGCCACCCATGCGGGGAACACCGGGGAGCTGTTTTTT
CDR3aa: CATHAGNTGELFF
j_gene: TRBJ2-2
d_gene: NA
abundance: NA
v_gene: TRBV15

CDR3nt: TGTGCTAGTTCCCCCCGGGGGTCCAGCACAGATACGCAGTATTTT
CDR3aa: CASSPRGSSTDTQYF
j_gene: TRBJ2-3
d_gene: NA
abundance: NA
v_gene: TRBV12-5

CDR3nt: TGTGCCAGCAGTTTATGGGTAGCGGGAGGGCCGTCCGATGAGCAGTTCTTC
CDR3aa: CASSLWVAGGPSDEQFF
j_gene: TRBJ2-1
d_gene: TRBD2
abundance: NA
v_gene: TRBV27

CDR3nt: TGCGCCAGCAGCTTGTTGCGGGAGACCCAGTACTTC
CDR3aa: CASSLLRETQYF
j_gene: TRBJ2-5
d_gene: NA
abundance: NA
v_gene: TRBV5-1

CDR3nt: TGTGCCAGCAGCAGCAGACTAGCGGGGGGGATTGAGCAGTTCTTC
CDR3aa: CASSSRLAGGIEQFF
j_gene: TRBJ2-1
d_gene: TRBD2
abundance: once
v_gene: TRBV6-5

CDR3nt: TGTGCCAGCAGTTCCCGGACTAGCGGGACCAATGAGCAGTTCTTC
CDR3aa: CASSSRTSGTNEQFF
j_gene: TRBJ2-1
d_gene: TRBD2
abundance: NA
v_gene: TRBV28

CDR3nt: TGCGCCAGCAGCAAGTCTGACCCTAGCAATCAGCCCCAGCATTTT
CDR3aa: CASSKSDPSNQPQHF
j_gene: TRBJ1-5
d_gene: NA
abundance: NA
v_gene: TRBV5-1

CDR3nt: TGTGCCAGCAGCTTAGAGATACTAGCGGGAGCCTACAATGAGCAGTTCTTC
CDR3aa: CASSLEILAGAYNEQFF
j_gene: TRBJ2-1
d_gene: TRBD2
abundance: NA
v_gene: TRBV11-2

CDR3nt: TGTGCCATGGGGGCAGCGGGAGGGGACACAGATACGCAGTATTTT
CDR3aa: CAMGAAGGDTDTQYF
j_gene: TRBJ2-3
d_gene: TRBD2
abundance: NA
v_gene: TRBV10-3

CDR3nt: TGCGCCAGCAGCTTGGACGCGTTTAGAGTCCCTGGGGCCAACGTCCTGACTTTC
CDR3aa: CASSLDAFRVPGANVLTF
j_gene: TRBJ2-6
d_gene: NA
abundance: NA
v_gene: TRBV5-1

CDR3nt: TGCGCCAGCAGCCCCCACTTCTCCCAAGAGACCCAGTACTTC
CDR3aa: CASSPHFSQETQYF
j_gene: TRBJ2-5
d_gene: NA
abundance: NA
v_gene: TRBV4-3

CDR3nt: TGCGCCAGCAGCCAAGACCCGGGACGGACGGGGGACCACGAGCAGTACTTC
CDR3aa: CASSQDPGRTGDHEQYF
j_gene: TRBJ2-7
d_gene: NA
abundance: NA
v_gene: TRBV4-1

CDR3nt: TGCGCCACGAAACCCAAACCGGGACTAGCGGAGCCCGGACTAGCGGGAGCCACAGATACGCAGTATTTT
CDR3aa: CATKPKPGLAEPGLAGATDTQYF
j_gene: TRBJ2-3
d_gene: TRBD2
abundance: once
v_gene: TRBV5-1

CDR3nt: TGTGCCACCAGCAGAGGGGCAGGGAATGGCTACACCTTC
CDR3aa: CATSRGAGNGYTF
j_gene: TRBJ1-2
d_gene: NA
abundance: NA
v_gene: TRBV15

CDR3nt: TGTGCCACCAGCAGAGATCCCAGGGATCAGCCCCAGCATTTT
CDR3aa: CATSRDPRDQPQHF
j_gene: TRBJ1-5
d_gene: NA
abundance: once
v_gene: TRBV15

CDR3nt: TGCAGCGTTTCCACCGGGACAGGGGGCATAGATACGCAGTATTTT
CDR3aa: CSVSTGTGGIDTQYF
j_gene: TRBJ2-3
d_gene: TRBD1
abundance: once
v_gene: TRBV29-1

CDR3nt: TGCGCCAGCAGCTTGTATAGCACAGATACGCAGTATTTT
CDR3aa: CASSLYSTDTQYF
j_gene: TRBJ2-3
d_gene: NA
abundance: NA
v_gene: TRBV5-1

CDR3nt: TGTGCCAGCAGGACAGGGGCTCGAGAAAAACTGTTTTTT
CDR3aa: CASRTGAREKLFF
j_gene: TRBJ1-4
d_gene: TRBD1
abundance: NA
v_gene: TRBV2

CDR3nt: TGCGCCAGCAGCTTGGCAGGAGTCACAGATACGCAGTATTTT
CDR3aa: CASSLAGVTDTQYF
j_gene: TRBJ2-3
d_gene: NA
abundance: once
v_gene: TRBV5-1